The 10 T cell receptor beta chains below come from one sample, sequenced in a study of blood T cell repertoires in COVID-19. Repertoires were generated with immunoSEQ multiplex PCR, while TCRdb's copy carries only in-frame clones and drops some. The table records about 270,000 clones, about 85% of them present only once. The sample taken for sequencing was peripheral blood. Receptors originate from a human donor in a cohort sampled during active COVID-19.

Of note for this clone: It is likely a read error, because the conserved phenylalanine at the end of the CDR3 is missing. The limits of the CDR3 on the DNA are not certain, so only TCRdb's listed CDR3 is given. This chain links TRBV3-1 (or the pseudogene TRBV3-2) with TRBJ1-5; the table's D call, TRBD1, has no DNA check behind it. The CDR3 has 12 residues if both end residues are counted. Germline V gene data show CDR1 as LGHDT and CDR2 as YNNKEL (reference sequence). CDR3 amino acids: CASSQHRDREEV.

This chain joins TRBV9 and TRBJ2-5, with D possibly being TRBD2 (6 bases). This CDR3 is 16 amino acids long. CDR1 is SGDLS and CDR2 is YYNGEE in the germline V gene. Between the trimmed V and J ends, which lost 0 bases and 4 bases, there was a span of 16 bases. CDR3 protein: CASSVGGGAVVETQYF. The CDR3 region has the DNA TGTGCCAGCAGCGTAGGAGGAGGGGCTGTAGTAGAGACCCAGTACTTC.

The V call is TRBV5-4, the J call TRBJ2-1; possibly TRBD1 for D (6 bases). CDR3 length: 16 amino acids. The V and J ends lost 4 bases and 7 bases respectively, with 21 bases between them. Germline loops: CDR1 SGHNT, CDR2 YYREEE (reference sequence). Written as DNA, the CDR3 is TGTGCCAGCAGCCGAAAAACAGGGTTAAGTAGGAATGAGCAGTTCTTC. As protein: CASSRKTGLSRNEQFF.

The CDR3 coding sequence is TGTGCCAGCAGCCTGGGACAGTACAATGAGCAGTTCTTC. Amino acid sequence: CASSLGQYNEQFF. The chain is built from TRBV12-3 or TRBV12-4 and TRBJ2-1; 7 bases agree with TRBD1. CDR3 length: 13 amino acids. V was pared by 6 bases and J by 4 bases, with 3 bases of the junction left unmatched.

This clone was detected a few times. The chain carries TRBV6-5 and TRBJ1-1, with TRBD1 matching 8 bases. Per germline, CDR1 MNHEY and CDR2 SVGAGI. With V trimmed by 7 bases and J by 4 bases, 8 bases remained unmatched. CDR3 size: 14 residues. CDR3 in DNA: TGTGCCAGCAAAGAGACAGGGGTGCTCACTGAAGCTTTCTTT. Translating it yields CASKETGVLTEAFF.

This chain uses TRBV19 with TRBJ1-5, with D perhaps matching TRBD1 (5 bases). The CDR3 has 15 residues. V was cut by 5 bases and J by 2 bases, with 13 bases left in between. Germline-derived CDR1 and CDR2 are LNHDA and SQIVND (reference sequence). The CDR3 reads CASSQPREGNQPQHF. CDR3 DNA: TGTGCCAGTAGTCAGCCCAGGGAAGGCAATCAGCCCCAGCATTTT.

V gene TRBV28 combines with J gene TRBJ2-1; 10 nucleotides align to TRBD2. Germline V gene sequence: CDR1 MDHEN, CDR2 SYDVKM. With V trimmed by 2 bases and J by 4 bases, 8 bases remained unmatched. The CDR3 is 17 residues long. CDR3 residues: CASSLPLLAGNYNEQFF. The CDR3 DNA follows: TGTGCCAGCAGTTTACCCCTACTAGCGGGAAATTACAATGAGCAGTTCTTC.

The chain combines TRBV11-2 with TRBJ2-1, with TRBD2 matching over 10 bases. Germline V gene data show CDR1 as SGHAT and CDR2 as FQNNGV. J gave up 9 bases and V 1 base, and 6 bases lay outside the gene matches. The CDR3 has 15 amino acids. The CDR3, as DNA: TGTGCCAGCAGCTTAGCGGTAGCGGGAGGCACTGAGCAGTTCTTC. Translation: CASSLAVAGGTEQFF.

The rearrangement uses TRBV19 and TRBJ2-6, with 7 bases fitting TRBD2. Germline V gene sequence: CDR1 LNHDA, CDR2 SQIVND (reference sequence). J gave up 2 bases and V 10 bases, and 5 bases lay outside the gene matches. This CDR3 spans 14 amino acids. For the CDR3, the DNA is TGTGCCACCTGGGGGGGAACTGGGGCCAACGTCCTGACTTTC. Protein product: CATWGGTGANVLTF.

This rearrangement joins TRBV7-3 to TRBJ2-1; D is unresolved. The length of the CDR3 is 12 residues. V gave up 6 bases and J gave up 6 bases, with 9 bases separating them. CDR1 and CDR2 from the germline V gene are SGHTA and FQGTGA. The CDR3 nucleotides read TGTGCCAGCAGGGCGTCGGGCAATGAGCAGTTCTTC. Translating it yields CASRASGNEQFF.